One and the same sample provided the 7 T cell receptor beta chains below, sequenced in a study of blood T cell repertoires in COVID-19. Assay: immunoSEQ multiplex PCR; the TCRdb copy retains only in-frame clones and omits some. The table has about 210,000 clones, roughly 85% seen once. Sequenced sample: peripheral blood. These receptors all come from a woman in her seventies with COVID-19, enrolled during active disease.

This chain joins TRBV19 and TRBJ1-1; D gene ambiguous. Germline V gene sequence: CDR1 LNHDA, CDR2 SQIVND (reference sequence). Trimming left V 5 bases short and J 1 base short, with 8 bases between. The CDR3 extends over 13 amino acids. CDR3 protein: CASSVTTNTEAFF. The CDR3 DNA reads TGTGCCAGTAGTGTGACAACGAACACTGAAGCTTTCTTT. The entire variable domain, with the rest obtained from reference TRBV19 and TRBJ1-1, is as follows: DGGITQSPKYLFRKEGQNVTLSCEQNLNHDAMYWYRQDPGQGLRLIYYSQIVNDFQKGDIAEGYSVSREKKESFPLTVTSAQKNPTAFYLCASSVTTNTEAFFGQGTRLTVV.

J is TRBJ2-2 and V is TRBV9; 14 nucleotides line up with TRBD2. This CDR3 contains 17 residues. With 4 bases clipped from V and 7 bases from J, the junction kept 9 bases outside the gene matches. Germline V gene data show CDR1 as SGDLS and CDR2 as YYNGEE. The CDR3 DNA reads TGTGCCAGCAGCAGAGGGACTAGCGGGAGTTTTAGCGGGGAGCTGTTTTTT. Protein sequence: CASSRGTSGSFSGELFF.

Written as DNA, the CDR3 is TGTGCCAGCAGCCCGGGACTAGCGGGAGGGTTCCACCCAGATACGCAGTATTTT. Its protein is CASSPGLAGGFHPDTQYF. The rearrangement links TRBV12-1 to TRBJ2-3; TRBD2 was called by the table and not checked on the DNA. TRBV12-1 counts as a pseudogene. CDR3 length: 18 amino acids.

Only a few counts were recorded for this clone. V usage is TRBV24-1 and J usage is TRBJ2-5, with TRBD2 identical over 15 bases. The J segment lost 5 bases and the V segment lost 10 bases, leaving 10 bases of the junction unmatched. This CDR3 has 16 residues. Per germline, CDR1 KGHDR and CDR2 SFDVKD. CDR3 loop: CATQGTSGGLWETQYF. The CDR3 DNA is TGTGCCACTCAGGGGACTAGCGGGGGGTTGTGGGAGACCCAGTACTTC.

This clone was seen a few times. The junction differs from germline at one of its ends, possibly a read error. The V and J genes are TRBV5-4 and TRBJ1-1, with TRBD1 identical over 7 bases. There are 13 residues in the CDR3. CDR1 is SGHNT, CDR2 YYREEE, per germline (reference sequence). CDR3 DNA sequence: TGTGCCAGCAGCGGGACAGTGAATACTGAAGCTTTCTTT. This gives the protein CASSGTVNTEAFF.

The gene calls are TRBV30 and TRBJ2-1; 11 nucleotides match TRBD2. The V segment lost 3 bases and the J segment 3 bases; nucleotides outside the gene matches: 4. CDR3 size: 15 residues. The germline V gene encodes CDR1 GTSNPN and CDR2 SVGIG (reference sequence). The CDR3: CAWRTGLAVYNEQFF. The CDR3 DNA sequence: TGTGCCTGGAGGACGGGACTAGCGGTCTACAATGAGCAGTTCTTC.

This chain connects TRBV29-1 to TRBJ2-2; D is perhaps TRBD1 (6 bases). CDR3 size: 14 residues. Germline assignment: CDR1 SQVTM and CDR2 ANQGSEA. Deletions cut 1 base from V and 4 bases from J, with 10 bases between. The DNA of the CDR3 is TGCAGCGTTGAAGTGGGGGCAGGCACCGGGGAGCTGTTTTTT. It translates to CSVEVGAGTGELFF.